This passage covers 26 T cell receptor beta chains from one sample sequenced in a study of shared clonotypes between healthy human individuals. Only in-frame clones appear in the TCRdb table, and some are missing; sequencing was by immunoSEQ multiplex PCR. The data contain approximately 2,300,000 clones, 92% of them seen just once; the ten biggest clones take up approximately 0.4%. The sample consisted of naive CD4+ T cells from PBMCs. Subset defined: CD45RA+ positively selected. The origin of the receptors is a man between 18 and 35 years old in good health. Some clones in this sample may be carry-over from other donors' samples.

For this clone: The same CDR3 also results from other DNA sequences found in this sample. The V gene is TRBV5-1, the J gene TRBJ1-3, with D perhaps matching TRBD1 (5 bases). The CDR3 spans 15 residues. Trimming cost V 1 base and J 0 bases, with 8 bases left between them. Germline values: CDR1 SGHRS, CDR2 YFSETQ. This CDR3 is CASSLIGTSGNTIYF. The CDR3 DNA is TGCGCCAGCAGCTTGATAGGGACCTCTGGAAACACCATATATTTT.

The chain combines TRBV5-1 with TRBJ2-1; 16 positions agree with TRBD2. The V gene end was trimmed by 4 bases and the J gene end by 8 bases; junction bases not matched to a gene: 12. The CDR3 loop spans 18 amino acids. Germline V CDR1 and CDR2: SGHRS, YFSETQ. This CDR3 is CASSPSPGTSGRAYEQFF. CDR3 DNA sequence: TGCGCCAGCAGCCCCAGTCCCGGGACTAGCGGGAGGGCCTATGAGCAGTTCTTC.

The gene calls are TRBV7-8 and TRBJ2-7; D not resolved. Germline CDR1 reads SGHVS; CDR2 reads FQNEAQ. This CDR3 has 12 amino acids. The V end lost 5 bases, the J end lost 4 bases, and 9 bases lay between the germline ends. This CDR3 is CASSLPRYEQYF. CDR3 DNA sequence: TGTGCCAGCAGCCTACCGCGGTACGAGCAGTACTTC.

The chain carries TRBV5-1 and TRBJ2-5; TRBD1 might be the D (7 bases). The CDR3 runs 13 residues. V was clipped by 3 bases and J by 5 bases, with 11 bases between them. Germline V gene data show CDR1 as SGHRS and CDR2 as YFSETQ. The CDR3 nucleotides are TGCGCCAGCAGCTGGCAGGGGGGTGAGACCCAGTACTTC. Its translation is CASSWQGGETQYF.

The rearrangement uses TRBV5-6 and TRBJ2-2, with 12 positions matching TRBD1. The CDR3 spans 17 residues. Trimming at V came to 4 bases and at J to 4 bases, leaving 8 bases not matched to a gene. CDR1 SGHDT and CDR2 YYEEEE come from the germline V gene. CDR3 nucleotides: TGTGCCAGCAGCACAATGGGACAGGGGGCGGGCACCGGGGAGCTGTTTTTT. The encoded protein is CASSTMGQGAGTGELFF.

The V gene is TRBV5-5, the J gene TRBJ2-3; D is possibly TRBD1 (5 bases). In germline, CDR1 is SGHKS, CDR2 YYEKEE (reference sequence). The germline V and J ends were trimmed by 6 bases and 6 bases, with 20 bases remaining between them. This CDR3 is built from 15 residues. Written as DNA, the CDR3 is TGTGCCAGCAACCCTGGGGCTCACCCAGGGGATACGCAGTATTTT. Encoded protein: CASNPGAHPGDTQYF.

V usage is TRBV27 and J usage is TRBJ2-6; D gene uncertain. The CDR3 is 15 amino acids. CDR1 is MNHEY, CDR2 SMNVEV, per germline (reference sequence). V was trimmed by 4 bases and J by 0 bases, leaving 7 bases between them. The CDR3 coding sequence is TGTGCCAGCAGTTCCCCCACCTCTGGGGCCAACGTCCTGACTTTC. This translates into CASSSPTSGANVLTF.

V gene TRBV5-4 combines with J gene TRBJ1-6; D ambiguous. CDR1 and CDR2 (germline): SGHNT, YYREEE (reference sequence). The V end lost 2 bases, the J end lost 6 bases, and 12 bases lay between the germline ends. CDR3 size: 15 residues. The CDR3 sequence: CASSLSPQLNSPLHF. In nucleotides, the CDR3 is TGTGCCAGCAGCTTAAGTCCACAGCTTAATTCACCCCTCCACTTT.

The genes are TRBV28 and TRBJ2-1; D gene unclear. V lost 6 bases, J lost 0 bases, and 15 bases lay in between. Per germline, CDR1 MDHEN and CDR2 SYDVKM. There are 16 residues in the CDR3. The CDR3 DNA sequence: TGTGCCAGCAGACCGAGGACGGGTAGCTCCTACAATGAGCAGTTCTTC. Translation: CASRPRTGSSYNEQFF.

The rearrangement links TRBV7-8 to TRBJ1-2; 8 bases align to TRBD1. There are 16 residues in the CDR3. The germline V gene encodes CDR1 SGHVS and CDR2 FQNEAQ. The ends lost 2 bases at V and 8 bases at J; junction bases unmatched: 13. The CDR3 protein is CASSLTLGQGSSGYTF. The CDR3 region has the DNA TGTGCCAGCAGCTTAACACTCGGACAGGGCAGCTCAGGCTACACCTTC.

CDR3 DNA: TGTGCCAGCAGTCCCAGACAGGGGGCTGGCTACACCTTC. Its protein is CASSPRQGAGYTF. The chain links TRBV5-4 to TRBJ1-2, with 10 nucleotides matching TRBD1. CDR3 length: 13 residues. The V gene's germline CDR1 is SGHNT and CDR2 YYREEE (reference sequence). Trimming took 5 bases from V and 7 from J; bases not matched to a gene: 5. The full variable domain, completed using reference TRBV5-4 and TRBJ1-2, is ETGVTQSPTHLIKTRGQQVTLRCSSQSGHNTVSWYQQALGQGPQFIFQYYREEENGRGNFPPRFSGLQFPNYSSELNVNALELDDSALYLCASSPRQGAGYTFGSGTRLTVV.

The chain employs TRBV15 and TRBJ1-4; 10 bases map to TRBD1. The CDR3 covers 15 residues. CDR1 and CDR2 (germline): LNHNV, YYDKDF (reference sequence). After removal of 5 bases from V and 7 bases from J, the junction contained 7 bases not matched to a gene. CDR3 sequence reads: CATSGKTGGPEKLFF. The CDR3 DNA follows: TGTGCCACCAGCGGAAAGACAGGGGGCCCTGAAAAACTGTTTTTT.

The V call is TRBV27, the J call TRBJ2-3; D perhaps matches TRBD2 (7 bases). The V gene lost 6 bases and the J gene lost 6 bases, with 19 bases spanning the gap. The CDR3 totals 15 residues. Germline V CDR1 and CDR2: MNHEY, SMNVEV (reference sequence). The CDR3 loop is CASRRTWGRGDTQYF. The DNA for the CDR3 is TGTGCCAGCAGGCGCACCTGGGGGAGGGGGGATACGCAGTATTTT.

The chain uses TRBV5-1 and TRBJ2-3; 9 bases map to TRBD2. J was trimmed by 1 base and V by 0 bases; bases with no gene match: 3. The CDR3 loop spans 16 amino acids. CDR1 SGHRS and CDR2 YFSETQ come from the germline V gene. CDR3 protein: CASSLVVAGGTDTQYF. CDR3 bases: TGCGCCAGCAGCTTGGTGGTAGCGGGGGGCACAGATACGCAGTATTTT.

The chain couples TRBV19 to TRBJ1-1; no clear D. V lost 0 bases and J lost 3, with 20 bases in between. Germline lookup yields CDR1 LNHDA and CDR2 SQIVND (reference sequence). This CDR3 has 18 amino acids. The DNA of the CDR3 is TGTGCCAGTAGTATAGACGCTACATCGATTCATCGGGACACTGAAGCTTTCTTT. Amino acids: CASSIDATSIHRDTEAFF.

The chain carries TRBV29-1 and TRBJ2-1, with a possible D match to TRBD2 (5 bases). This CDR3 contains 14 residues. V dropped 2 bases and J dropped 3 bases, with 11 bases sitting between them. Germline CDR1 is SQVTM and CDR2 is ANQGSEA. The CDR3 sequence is CSVEYERIYNEQFF. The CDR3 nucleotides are TGCAGCGTTGAATATGAGCGGATCTACAATGAGCAGTTCTTC.

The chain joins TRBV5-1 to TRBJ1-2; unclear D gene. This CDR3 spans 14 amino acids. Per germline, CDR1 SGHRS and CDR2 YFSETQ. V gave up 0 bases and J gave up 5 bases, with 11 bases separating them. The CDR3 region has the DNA TGCGCCAGCAGCTTGGACGGGCGAGGTTATGGCTACACCTTC. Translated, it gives CASSLDGRGYGYTF.

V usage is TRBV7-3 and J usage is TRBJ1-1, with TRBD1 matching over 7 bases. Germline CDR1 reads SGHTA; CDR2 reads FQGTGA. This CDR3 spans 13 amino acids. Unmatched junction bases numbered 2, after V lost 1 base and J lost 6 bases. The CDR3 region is CASSLKGAAEAFF. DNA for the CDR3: TGTGCCAGCAGCTTAAAGGGGGCTGCTGAAGCTTTCTTT.

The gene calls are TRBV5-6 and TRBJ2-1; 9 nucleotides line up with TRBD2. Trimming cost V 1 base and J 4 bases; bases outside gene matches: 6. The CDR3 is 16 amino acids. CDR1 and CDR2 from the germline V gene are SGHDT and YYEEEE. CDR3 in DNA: TGTGCCAGCAGCTTGAGCGGGAGGAGGACTTACAATGAGCAGTTCTTC. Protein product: CASSLSGRRTYNEQFF.

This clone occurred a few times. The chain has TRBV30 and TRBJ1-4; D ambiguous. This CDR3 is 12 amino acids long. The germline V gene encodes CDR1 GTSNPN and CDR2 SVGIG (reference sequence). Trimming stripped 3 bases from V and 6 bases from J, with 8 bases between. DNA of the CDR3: TGTGCCTGGAGCGGACCGGATGAAAAACTGTTTTTT. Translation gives CAWSGPDEKLFF.

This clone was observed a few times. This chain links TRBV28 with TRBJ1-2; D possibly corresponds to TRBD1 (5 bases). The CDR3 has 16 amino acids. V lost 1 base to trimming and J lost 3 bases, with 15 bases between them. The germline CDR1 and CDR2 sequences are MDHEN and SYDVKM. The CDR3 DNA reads TGTGCCAGCAGTTTATCGGTCGGCAGGGTTGACTATGGCTACACCTTC. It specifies CASSLSVGRVDYGYTF.

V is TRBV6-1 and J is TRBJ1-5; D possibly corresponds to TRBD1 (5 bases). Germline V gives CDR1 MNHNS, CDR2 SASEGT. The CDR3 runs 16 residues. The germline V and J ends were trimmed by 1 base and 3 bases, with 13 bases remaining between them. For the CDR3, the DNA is TGTGCCAGCAGTGAAGGGTACGGGACCTTCAATCAGCCCCAGCATTTT. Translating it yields CASSEGYGTFNQPQHF.

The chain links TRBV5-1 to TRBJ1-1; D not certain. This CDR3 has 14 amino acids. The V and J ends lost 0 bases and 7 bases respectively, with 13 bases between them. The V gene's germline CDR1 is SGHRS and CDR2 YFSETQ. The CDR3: CASSLGQPTLEAFF. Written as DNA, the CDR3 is TGCGCCAGCAGCTTGGGGCAGCCGACCCTTGAAGCTTTCTTT.

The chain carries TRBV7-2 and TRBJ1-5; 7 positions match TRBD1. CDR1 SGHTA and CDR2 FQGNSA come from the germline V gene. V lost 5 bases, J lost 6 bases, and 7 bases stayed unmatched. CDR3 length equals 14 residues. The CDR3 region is CASSAHRGGQPQHF. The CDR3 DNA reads TGTGCCAGCAGCGCGCACAGGGGCGGTCAGCCCCAGCATTTT. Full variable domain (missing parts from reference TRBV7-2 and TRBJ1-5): GAGVSQSPSNKVTEKGKDVELRCDPISGHTALYWYRQSLGQGLEFLIYFQGNSAPDKSGLPSDRFSAERTGGSVSTLTIQRTQQEDSAVYLCASSAHRGGQPQHFGDGTRLSIL.

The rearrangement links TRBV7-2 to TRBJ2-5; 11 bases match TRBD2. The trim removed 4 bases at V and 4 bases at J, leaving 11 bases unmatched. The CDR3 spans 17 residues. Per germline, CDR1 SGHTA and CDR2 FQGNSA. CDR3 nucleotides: TGTGCCAGCAGCTCTGGGACTAGCGGAAACCCGGGAGAGACCCAGTACTTC. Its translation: CASSSGTSGNPGETQYF.

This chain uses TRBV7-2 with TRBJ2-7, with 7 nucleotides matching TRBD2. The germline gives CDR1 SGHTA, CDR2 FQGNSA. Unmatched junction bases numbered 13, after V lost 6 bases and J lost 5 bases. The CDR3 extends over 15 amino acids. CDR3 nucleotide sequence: TGTGCCAGCAGTAATGATGGCGGGAGAGTCAACGAGCAGTACTTC. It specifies CASSNDGGRVNEQYF.